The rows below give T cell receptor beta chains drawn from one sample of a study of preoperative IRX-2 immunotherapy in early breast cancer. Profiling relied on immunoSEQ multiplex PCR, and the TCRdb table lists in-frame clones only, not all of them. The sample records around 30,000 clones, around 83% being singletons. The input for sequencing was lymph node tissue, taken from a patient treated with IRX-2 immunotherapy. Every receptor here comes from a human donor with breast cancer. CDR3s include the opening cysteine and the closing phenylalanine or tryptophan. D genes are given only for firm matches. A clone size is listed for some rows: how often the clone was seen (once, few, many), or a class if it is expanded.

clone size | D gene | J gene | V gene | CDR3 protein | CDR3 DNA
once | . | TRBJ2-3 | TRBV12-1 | CASSSRAVRLDTQYF | TGTGCCAGCAGCTCTCGAGCGGTGCGGCTAGATACGCAGTATTTT
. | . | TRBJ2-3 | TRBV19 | CAPGPIRADTQYF | TGTGCCCCGGGACCGATCAGGGCAGATACGCAGTATTTT
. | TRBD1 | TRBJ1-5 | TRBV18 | CASSPDRDQPQHF | TGTGCCAGCTCACCGGACAGGGATCAGCCCCAGCATTTT
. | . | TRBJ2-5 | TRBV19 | CASSMWQGKTQYF | TGTGCCAGTAGTATGTGGCAGGGGAAGACCCAGTACTTC
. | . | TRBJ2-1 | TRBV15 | CATSREVRRRGYNEQFF | TGTGCCACCAGCAGAGAGGTTCGCCGGCGGGGTTACAATGAGCAGTTCTTC
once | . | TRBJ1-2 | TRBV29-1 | CSVPGQPYGYTF | TGCAGCGTTCCGGGCCAACCCTATGGCTACACCTTC
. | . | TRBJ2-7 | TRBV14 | CASSQAWWGATSYEQYF | TGTGCCAGCAGCCAAGCCTGGTGGGGGGCTACCTCCTACGAGCAGTACTTC
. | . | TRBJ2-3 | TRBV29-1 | CSVDNGISTDTQYF | TGCAGCGTTGATAACGGCATTAGCACAGATACGCAGTATTTT
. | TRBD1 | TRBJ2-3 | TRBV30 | CAAGTGSADTQYF | TGTGCCGCCGGGACAGGGTCGGCAGATACGCAGTATTTT
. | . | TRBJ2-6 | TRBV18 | CASSPLPGLRRVTGANVLTF | TGTGCCAGCTCACCCCTACCGGGTCTAAGGCGAGTTACTGGGGCCAACGTCCTGACTTTC
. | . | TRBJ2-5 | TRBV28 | CASSFTGDGPGETQYF | TGTGCCAGCAGTTTCACCGGGGATGGGCCCGGGGAGACCCAGTACTTC
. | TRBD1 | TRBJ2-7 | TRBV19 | CASSIGTGGYEQYF | TGTGCCAGTAGTATCGGGACAGGGGGCTACGAGCAGTACTTC
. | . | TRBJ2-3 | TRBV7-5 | CASSLEGSGLDTQYF | TGTGCCAGCAGCTTAGAAGGAAGCGGGCTAGATACGCAGTATTTT
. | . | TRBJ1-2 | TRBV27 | CASKGDVIYGYTF | TGTGCCAGCAAGGGGGATGTAATCTATGGCTACACCTTC
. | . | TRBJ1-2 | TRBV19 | CASNGTPGGYTF | TGTGCCAGTAATGGGACCCCCGGTGGCTACACCTTC
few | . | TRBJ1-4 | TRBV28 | CASSLPLRGNEKLFF | TGTGCCAGCAGTTTACCGCTTAGGGGAAATGAAAAACTGTTTTTT
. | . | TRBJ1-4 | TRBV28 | CASNTGSNEKLFF | TGTGCCAGCAACACAGGCAGTAATGAAAAACTGTTTTTT
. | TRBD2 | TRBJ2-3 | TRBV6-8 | CASSSLLTSGGRRQYF | TGTGCCAGCAGTTCCCTCCTGACTAGCGGGGGGCGAAGGCAGTATTTT